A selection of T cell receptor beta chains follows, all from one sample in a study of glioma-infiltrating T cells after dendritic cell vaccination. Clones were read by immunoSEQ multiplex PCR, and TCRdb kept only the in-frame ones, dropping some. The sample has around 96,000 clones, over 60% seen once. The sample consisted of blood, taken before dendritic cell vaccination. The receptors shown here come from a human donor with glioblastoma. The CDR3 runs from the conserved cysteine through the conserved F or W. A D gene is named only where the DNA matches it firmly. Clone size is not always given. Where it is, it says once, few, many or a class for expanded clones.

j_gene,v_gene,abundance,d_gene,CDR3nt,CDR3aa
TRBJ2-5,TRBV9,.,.,TGTGCCAGCAGCGAAGGGGGGGCAGCGATGATAGAGACCCAGTACTTC,CASSEGGAAMIETQYF
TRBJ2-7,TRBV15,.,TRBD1,TGTGCCACCAGCAGAGGGTCCGGACAGGCGAACTACGAGCAGTACTTC,CATSRGSGQANYEQYF
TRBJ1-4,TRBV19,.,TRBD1,TGTGCCAGTAGTATTAGACAGGGTTATGAAAAACTGTTTTTT,CASSIRQGYEKLFF
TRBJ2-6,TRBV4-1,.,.,TGCGCCAGCAGCCAAGATGTAAGGGGGACTGGGGCCAACGTCCTGACTTTC,CASSQDVRGTGANVLTF
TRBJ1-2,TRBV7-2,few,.,TGTGCCAGCAGCCCCCGGGAGGGGAAGGGGTTGTACTATGGCTACACCTTC,CASSPREGKGLYYGYTF
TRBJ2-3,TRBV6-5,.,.,TGTGCCAGCAGTTATGTCGGTGTAACAGATACGCAGTATTTT,CASSYVGVTDTQYF
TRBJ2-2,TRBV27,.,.,TGTGCCAGCAGTTTCCACCTTCTGAGGGCCCTCCGTCGCACCGGGGAGCTGTTTTTT,CASSFHLLRALRRTGELFF
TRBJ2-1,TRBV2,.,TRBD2,TGTGCCAGCAGTGGTCCAGCGGGGGGTTACAATGAGCAGTTCTTC,CASSGPAGGYNEQFF
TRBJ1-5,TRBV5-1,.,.,TGCGTCAGCAGCTTGGACACAGGGCATCAGCCCCAGCATTTT,CVSSLDTGHQPQHF
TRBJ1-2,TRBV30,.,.,TGTGCCTGGAGTGGGGAAGGGGATTCCTTCTATGGCTACACCTTC,CAWSGEGDSFYGYTF
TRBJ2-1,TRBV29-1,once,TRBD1,TGCAGCGCTCCCAGGACAGGGGTGTTCTTC,CSAPRTGVFF
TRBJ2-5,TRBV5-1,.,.,TGCGCCAGCAGCTGGCGGGGGCGGAACCAAGAGACCCAGTACTTC,CASSWRGRNQETQYF
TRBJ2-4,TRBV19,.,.,TGTGCCAGTTCCCCGAGAGAAGGGGGTTTAGCCAAAAACATTCAGTACTTC,CASSPREGGLAKNIQYF
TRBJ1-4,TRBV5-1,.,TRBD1,TGCGCCAGCAGAACGGGACAGGGGGCTAAACTGTTTTTT,CASRTGQGAKLFF
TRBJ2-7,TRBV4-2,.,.,TGTGCCAGCAGCCAAGATCTAGAGGGTTACGCGCAGTACTTC,CASSQDLEGYAQYF
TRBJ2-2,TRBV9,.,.,TGTGCCAGCAGCGCTTACAGGGGGGGGAAGCTGTTTTTT,CASSAYRGGKLFF
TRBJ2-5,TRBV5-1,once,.,TGCGCCAGTGGAGAGGAGACCCAGTACTTC,CASGEETQYF
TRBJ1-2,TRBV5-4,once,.,TGTGCCAGCAGCCAGGGATCCTCATCCGGCTACACCTTC,CASSQGSSSGYTF
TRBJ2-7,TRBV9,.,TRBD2,TGTGCCAGCAGCGTAGTGCCTAGCGGGGGGGTCCACGAGCAGTACTTC,CASSVVPSGGVHEQYF
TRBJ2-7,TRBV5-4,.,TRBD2,TGTGCCAGCAGCTTGAACCGCGGGGGGAACGAGCAGTACTTC,CASSLNRGGNEQYF
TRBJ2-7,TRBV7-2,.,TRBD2,TGTGCCAGCAGCTTAGGTAGCGGGGGAATCCATGGCTCCTACGAGCAGTACTTC,CASSLGSGGIHGSYEQYF
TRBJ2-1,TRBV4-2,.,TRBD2,TGTGCCAGCAGCCAAGATTTGGTCCAGCGGGGGTTCTTTGAGCAGTTCTTC,CASSQDLVQRGFFEQFF
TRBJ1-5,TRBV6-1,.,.,TGTGCCAGCAGTGAAGCGGGTGGAGTTAATCAGCCCCAGCATTTT,CASSEAGGVNQPQHF
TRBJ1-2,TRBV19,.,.,TGTGCCAGTAGCTTAGGACAACGACCCTATGGCTACACCTTC,CASSLGQRPYGYTF
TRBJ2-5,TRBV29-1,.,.,TGCAGCGTTGAAGCTAACCAAGAGACCCAGTACTTC,CSVEANQETQYF
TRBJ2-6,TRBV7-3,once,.,TGTGCCAGCAGCCACGGGCAGGGGTCGAGCTCTGGGGCCAACGTCCTGACTTTC,CASSHGQGSSSGANVLTF
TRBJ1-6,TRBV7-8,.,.,TGTGCCAGCAGCGTGACAGGTTCCCGGAATTCACCCCTCCACTTT,CASSVTGSRNSPLHF
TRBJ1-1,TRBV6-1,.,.,TGTGCCAGCACCCCTGCGGGCCGGACTGAAGCTTTCTTT,CASTPAGRTEAFF
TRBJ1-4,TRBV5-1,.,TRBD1,TGCGCCAGCAGCCTATGGACAGGAACTAATGAAAAACTGTTTTTT,CASSLWTGTNEKLFF
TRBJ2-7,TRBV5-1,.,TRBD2,TGCGCCAGCAGCTTGGTGGTAGCGGGGGGTGCCTACGAGCAGTACTTC,CASSLVVAGGAYEQYF
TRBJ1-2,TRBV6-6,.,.,TGTGCCAGCAGTCTCAGCCAGGCAGGCTACACCTTC,CASSLSQAGYTF
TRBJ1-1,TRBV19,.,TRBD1,TGTGCCAGTAGTCTGCAGGGACAGCCAATCTTT,CASSLQGQPIF
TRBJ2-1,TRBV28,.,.,TGTGCCAGCAGTTTAGGGACTGGCTACTACAATGAGCAGTTCTTC,CASSLGTGYYNEQFF
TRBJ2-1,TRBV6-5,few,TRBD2,TGTGCCAGCAGTTATTTAGCGGGAGGGGTTGGTGAGCAGTTCTTC,CASSYLAGGVGEQFF
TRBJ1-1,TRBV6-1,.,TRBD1,TGTGCCAGCAGCCCAAGCAGGGGGCGGACTGAAGCTTTCTTT,CASSPSRGRTEAFF
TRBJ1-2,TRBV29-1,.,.,TGCAGCGTTGTAAGGGGGACTGGCTACACCTTC,CSVVRGTGYTF
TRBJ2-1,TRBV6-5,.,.,TGTGCCAGCAGTTACTCTCGGTACAATGAGCAGTTCTTC,CASSYSRYNEQFF
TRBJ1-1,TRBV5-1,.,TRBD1,TGCGCCAGCAGCTTGACGACAGGGCCGACTGAAGCTTTCTTT,CASSLTTGPTEAFF
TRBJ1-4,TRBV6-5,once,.,TGTGCCAGCGGGCAGGGATCCTATGAAAAACTGTTTTTT,CASGQGSYEKLFF
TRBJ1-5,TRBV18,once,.,TGTGCCAGCTCAACGGGAGGGGCCAATCAGCCCCAGCATTTT,CASSTGGANQPQHF
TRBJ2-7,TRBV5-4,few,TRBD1,TGTGCCAGCAGCTTGCCCCTTGGGACAGGGCGCGAGCAGTACTTC,CASSLPLGTGREQYF
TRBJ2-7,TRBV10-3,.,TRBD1,TGTGCCATCAGCGGGACAGGGAGATCCGAGCAGTACTTC,CAISGTGRSEQYF
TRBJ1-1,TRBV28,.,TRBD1,TGTGCCAGCAGTCAGGATGGACAGGGCTACTTTGAAGCTTTCTTT,CASSQDGQGYFEAFF
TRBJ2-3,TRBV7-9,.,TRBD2,TGTGCCAGCAGCCAAGATAGCGGGCCTAGCACAGATACGCAGTATTTT,CASSQDSGPSTDTQYF
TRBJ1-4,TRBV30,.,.,TGTGCCTGGAGTCAGGGTAATGAAAAACTGTTTTTT,CAWSQGNEKLFF
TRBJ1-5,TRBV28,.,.,TGTGCCAGCGGAGGTTTAGCCCTTTCGAAACCCCAGCATTTT,CASGGLALSKPQHF
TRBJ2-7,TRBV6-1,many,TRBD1,TGTGCCAGCAGTGAAGCGGCCGGACAGGGGGCCAGCGAGCAGTACTTC,CASSEAAGQGASEQYF
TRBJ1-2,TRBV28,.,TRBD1,TGTGCCAGCAGGGACAGGGGGGAGGTCTATGGCTACACCTTC,CASRDRGEVYGYTF
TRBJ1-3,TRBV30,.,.,TGTGCCTGGAGTGGACAGGATTCTGGAAACACCATATATTTT,CAWSGQDSGNTIYF
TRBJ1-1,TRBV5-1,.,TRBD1,TGCGCCAGCAGCTTGGACGGGCAGGGGGGCACTGAAGCTTTCTTT,CASSLDGQGGTEAFF
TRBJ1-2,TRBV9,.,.,TGTGCCAGCAGCGGCCCCGCTGCGGACAAGGTTTACTACACCTTC,CASSGPAADKVYYTF
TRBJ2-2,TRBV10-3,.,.,TGTGCCATCAGTGGAATCCGGGACACCACCGGGGAGCTGTTTTTT,CAISGIRDTTGELFF
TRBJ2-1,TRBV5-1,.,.,TGCGCCAGCAGCTTGGCGGCGGCGGGGGAGCAGTTCTTC,CASSLAAAGEQFF
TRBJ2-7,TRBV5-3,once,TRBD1,TGTGCCAGAAGCCCCCAGATCGACAGGGGTGAGCCCTACGAGCAGTACTTC,CARSPQIDRGEPYEQYF